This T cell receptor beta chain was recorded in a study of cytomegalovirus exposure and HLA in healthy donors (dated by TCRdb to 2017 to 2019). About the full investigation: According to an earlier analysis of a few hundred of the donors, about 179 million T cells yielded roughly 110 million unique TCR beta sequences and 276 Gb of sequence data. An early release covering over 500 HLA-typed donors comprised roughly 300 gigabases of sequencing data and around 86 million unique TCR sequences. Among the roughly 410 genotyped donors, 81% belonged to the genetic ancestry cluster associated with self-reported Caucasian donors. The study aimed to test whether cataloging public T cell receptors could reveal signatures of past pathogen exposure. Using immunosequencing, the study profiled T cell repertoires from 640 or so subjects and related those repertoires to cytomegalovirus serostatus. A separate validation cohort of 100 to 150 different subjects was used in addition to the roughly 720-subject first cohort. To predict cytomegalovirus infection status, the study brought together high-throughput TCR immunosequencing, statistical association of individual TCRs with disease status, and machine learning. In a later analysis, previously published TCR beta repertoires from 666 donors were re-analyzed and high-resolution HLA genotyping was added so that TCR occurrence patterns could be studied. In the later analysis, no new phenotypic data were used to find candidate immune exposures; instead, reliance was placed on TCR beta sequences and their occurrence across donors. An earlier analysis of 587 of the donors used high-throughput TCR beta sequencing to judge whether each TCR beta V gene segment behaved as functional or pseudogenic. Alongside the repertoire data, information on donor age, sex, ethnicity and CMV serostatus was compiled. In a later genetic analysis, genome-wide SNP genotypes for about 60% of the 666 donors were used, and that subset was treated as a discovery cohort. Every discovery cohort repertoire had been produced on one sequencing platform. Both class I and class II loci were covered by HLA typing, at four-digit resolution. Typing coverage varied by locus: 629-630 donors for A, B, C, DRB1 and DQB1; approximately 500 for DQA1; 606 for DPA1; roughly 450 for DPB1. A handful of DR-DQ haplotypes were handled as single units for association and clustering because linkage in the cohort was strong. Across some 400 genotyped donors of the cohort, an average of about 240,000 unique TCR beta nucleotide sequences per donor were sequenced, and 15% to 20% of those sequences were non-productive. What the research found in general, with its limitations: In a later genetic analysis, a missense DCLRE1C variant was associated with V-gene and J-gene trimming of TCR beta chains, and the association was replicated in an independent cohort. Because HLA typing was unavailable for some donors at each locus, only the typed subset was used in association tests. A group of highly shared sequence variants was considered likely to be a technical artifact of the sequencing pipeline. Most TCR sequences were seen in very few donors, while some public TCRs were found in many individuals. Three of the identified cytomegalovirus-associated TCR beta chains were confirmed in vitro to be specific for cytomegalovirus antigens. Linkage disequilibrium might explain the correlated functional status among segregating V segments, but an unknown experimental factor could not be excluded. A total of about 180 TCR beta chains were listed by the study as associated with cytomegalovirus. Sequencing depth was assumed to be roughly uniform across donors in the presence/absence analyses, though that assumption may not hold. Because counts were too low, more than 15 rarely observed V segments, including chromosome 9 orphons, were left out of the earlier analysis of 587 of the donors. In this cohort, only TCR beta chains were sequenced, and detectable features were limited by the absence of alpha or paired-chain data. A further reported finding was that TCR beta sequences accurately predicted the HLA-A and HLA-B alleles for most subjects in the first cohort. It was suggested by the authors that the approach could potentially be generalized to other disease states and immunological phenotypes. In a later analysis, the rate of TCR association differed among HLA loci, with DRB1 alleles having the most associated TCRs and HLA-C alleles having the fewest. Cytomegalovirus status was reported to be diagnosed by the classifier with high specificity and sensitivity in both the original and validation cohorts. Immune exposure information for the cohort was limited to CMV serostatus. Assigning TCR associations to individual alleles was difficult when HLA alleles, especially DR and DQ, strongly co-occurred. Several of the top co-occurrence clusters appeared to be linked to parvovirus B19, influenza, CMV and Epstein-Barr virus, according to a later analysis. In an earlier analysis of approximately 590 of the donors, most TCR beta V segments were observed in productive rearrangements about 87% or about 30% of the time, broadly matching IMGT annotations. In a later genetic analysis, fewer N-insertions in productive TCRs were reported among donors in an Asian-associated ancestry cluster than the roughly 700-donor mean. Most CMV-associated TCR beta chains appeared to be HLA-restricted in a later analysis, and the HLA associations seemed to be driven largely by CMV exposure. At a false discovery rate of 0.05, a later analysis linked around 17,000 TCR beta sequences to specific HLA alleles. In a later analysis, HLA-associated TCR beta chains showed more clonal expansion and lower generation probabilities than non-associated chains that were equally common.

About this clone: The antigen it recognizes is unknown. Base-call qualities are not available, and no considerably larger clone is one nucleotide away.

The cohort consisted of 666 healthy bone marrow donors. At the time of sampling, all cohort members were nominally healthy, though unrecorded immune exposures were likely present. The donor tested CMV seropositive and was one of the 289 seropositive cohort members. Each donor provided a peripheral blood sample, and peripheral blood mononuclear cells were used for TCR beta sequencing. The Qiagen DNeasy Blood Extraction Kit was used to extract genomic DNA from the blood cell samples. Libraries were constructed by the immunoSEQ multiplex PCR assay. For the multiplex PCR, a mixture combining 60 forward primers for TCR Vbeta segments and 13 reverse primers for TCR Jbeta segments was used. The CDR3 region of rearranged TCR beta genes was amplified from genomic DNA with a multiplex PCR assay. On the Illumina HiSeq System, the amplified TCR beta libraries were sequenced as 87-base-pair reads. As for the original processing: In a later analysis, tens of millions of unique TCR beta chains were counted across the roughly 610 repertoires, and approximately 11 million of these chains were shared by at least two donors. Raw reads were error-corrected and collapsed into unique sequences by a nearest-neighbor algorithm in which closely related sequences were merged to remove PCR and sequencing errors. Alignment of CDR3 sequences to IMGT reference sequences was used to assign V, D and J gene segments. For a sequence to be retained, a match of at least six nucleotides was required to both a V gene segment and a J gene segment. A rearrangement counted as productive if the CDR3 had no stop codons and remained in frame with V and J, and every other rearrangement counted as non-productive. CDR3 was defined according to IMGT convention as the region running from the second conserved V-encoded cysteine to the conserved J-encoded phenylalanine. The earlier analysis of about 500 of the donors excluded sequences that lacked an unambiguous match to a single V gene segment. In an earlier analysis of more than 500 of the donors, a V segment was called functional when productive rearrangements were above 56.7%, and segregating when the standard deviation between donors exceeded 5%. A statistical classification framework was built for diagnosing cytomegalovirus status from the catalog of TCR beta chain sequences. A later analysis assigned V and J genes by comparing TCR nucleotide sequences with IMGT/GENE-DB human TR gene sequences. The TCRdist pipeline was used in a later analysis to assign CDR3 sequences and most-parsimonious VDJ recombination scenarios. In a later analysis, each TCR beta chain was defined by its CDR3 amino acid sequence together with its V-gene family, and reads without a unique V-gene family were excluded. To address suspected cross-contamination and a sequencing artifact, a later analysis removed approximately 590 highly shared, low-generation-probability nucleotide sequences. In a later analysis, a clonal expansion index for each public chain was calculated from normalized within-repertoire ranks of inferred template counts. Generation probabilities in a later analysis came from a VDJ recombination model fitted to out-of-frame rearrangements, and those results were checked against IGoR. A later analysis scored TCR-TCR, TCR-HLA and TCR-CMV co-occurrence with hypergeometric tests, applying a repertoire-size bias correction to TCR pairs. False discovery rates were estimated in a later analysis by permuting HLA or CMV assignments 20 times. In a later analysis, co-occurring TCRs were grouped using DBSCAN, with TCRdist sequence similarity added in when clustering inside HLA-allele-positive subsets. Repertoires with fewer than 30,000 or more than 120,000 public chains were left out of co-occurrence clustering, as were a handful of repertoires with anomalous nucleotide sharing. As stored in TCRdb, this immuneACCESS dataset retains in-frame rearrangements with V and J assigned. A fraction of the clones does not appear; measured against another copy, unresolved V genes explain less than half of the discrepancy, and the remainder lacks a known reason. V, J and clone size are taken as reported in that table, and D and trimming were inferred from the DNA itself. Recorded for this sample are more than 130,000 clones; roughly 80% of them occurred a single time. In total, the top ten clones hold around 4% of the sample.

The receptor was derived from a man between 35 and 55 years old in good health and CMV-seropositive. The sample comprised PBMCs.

CDR3 sequence: CASSQGGEQFF. DNA sequence: TGTGCCAGCAGCCAGGGGGGTGAGCAGTTCTTC. This chain is built from TRBV6-5 and TRBJ2-1, with TRBD1 tentatively as D gene (7 bases match). V and J are truncated by 6 bases and 9 bases respectively, leaving an intervening sequence of 9 bases. From a lookup of the germline V gene, CDR1 and CDR2 are MNHEY and SVGAGI. The CDR3 sequence holds 11 residues, the cysteine and phenylalanine included. The CDR3 DNA has 33 bases and is translated from base 1.